The clone carrying this T cell receptor beta chain was counted ten times or more. This entry comes from a study of T-cell reconstitution after alpha-beta-depleted transplantation in children. Using unique molecular identifiers, the investigators prepared the TCRbeta library. Via MiXCR, TCRdb re-called the PCR reads, giving one row per CDR3 protein. The sample holds 640,000 or so distinct CDR3 sequences; around 16% are singletons and the top ten take under 1.2%. Specimen: PBMCs from the stem cell graft donor, collected from the stem cell graft. The clonotype originates from a human donor who donated a stem cell graft to a child with acute myeloid leukemia.

This CDR3 is CSARGTGGSYNEQFF. DNA of the CDR3: TGCAGTGCTAGGGGGACAGGGGGGTCCTACAATGAGCAGTTCTTC. This chain uses TRBV20-1 with TRBJ2-1, with 11 bases fitting TRBD1. V shed 3 bases, J shed 1 base, and the junction held 2 bases outside the gene matches. This CDR3 region has 15 residues. Germline CDR1 is DFQATT and CDR2 is SNEGSKA (reference sequence).